Shown below are 15 T cell receptor beta chains from a single sample sequenced in a study of cytomegalovirus exposure and HLA in healthy donors. The assay was immunoSEQ multiplex PCR, and TCRdb's table has in-frame clones only and misses some. The sample shows some 110,000 clones, more than 70% of them seen only once. Material for sequencing was PBMCs. These receptors all stem from a man aged 18 to 30 in good health and CMV-seronegative.

The chain employs TRBV25-1 and TRBJ1-6; D is unresolved. The CDR3 loop spans 17 amino acids. V was cut by 2 bases and J by 0 bases, with 11 bases left in between. Germline V gives CDR1 MGHDK, CDR2 SYGVNS. The CDR3 region has the DNA TGTGCCAGCAGTGAAGACGAGTCTAGCTCCTATAATTCACCCCTCCACTTT. Translating gives CASSEDESSSYNSPLHF.

This chain joins TRBV19 and TRBJ2-1; possible D gene TRBD2, 5 bases. The CDR3 is made up of 15 amino acids. Trimming pared 7 bases from V and 2 bases from J, leaving 15 bases between. Germline V gene sequence: CDR1 LNHDA, CDR2 SQIVND (reference sequence). The CDR3, as DNA: TGTGCCAGTAAATTGGAGGACTTCCCCTACAATGAGCAGTTCTTC. It encodes CASKLEDFPYNEQFF.

The chain is built from TRBV5-1 and TRBJ1-6, with 11 bases fitting TRBD1. The germline V gene encodes CDR1 SGHRS and CDR2 YFSETQ. This CDR3 region has 15 residues. The V gene end was trimmed by 0 bases and the J gene end by 9 bases; junction bases not matched to a gene: 2. CDR3 region: CASSLVGQGVSPLHF. As DNA, the CDR3 is TGCGCCAGCAGCTTGGTGGGACAGGGGGTTTCACCCCTCCACTTT.

The chain joins TRBV10-2 to TRBJ1-1, with D perhaps matching TRBD1 (6 bases). Trimming removed 1 base at V and 7 bases at J, with 10 bases between. The CDR3 loop spans 13 amino acids. From germline, CDR1 is WSHSY and CDR2 SAAADI. In nucleotides, the CDR3 is TGCGCCAGCAGTGAGTGGGTCAGGGGTGAAGCTTTCTTT. This gives the protein CASSEWVRGEAFF.

The V gene is TRBV7-9, the J gene TRBJ2-5, with D perhaps TRBD1 (5 bases). Trimming took off 7 bases at V and 1 base at J, with 10 bases between the two ends. Looked up from germline, CDR1 is SEHNR and CDR2 is FQNEAQ (reference sequence). The CDR3 extends over 13 amino acids. CDR3 nucleotides: TGTGCCAGCACCCTTGGGGCCCAAGAGACCCAGTACTTC. Translation gives CASTLGAQETQYF.

This rearrangement joins TRBV2 to TRBJ2-5, with 8 bases matching TRBD2. Germline CDR1 SNHLY, CDR2 FYNNEI. This CDR3 has 16 amino acids. J gave up 2 bases and V 6 bases, and 11 bases lay outside the gene matches. The CDR3 DNA follows: TGTGCCAGCAGCTATGGGACTAGTGGGGGACAAGAGACCCAGTACTTC. It translates to CASSYGTSGGQETQYF.

The J gene is TRBJ2-7, the V gene TRBV27; possibly TRBD1 for D (6 bases). Germline V lookup: CDR1 MNHEY, CDR2 SMNVEV (reference sequence). The CDR3 has 21 amino acids. Trimming removed 3 bases at V and 3 bases at J, with 33 bases between. This CDR3 is CASSLPRLPEENQGLIYEQYF. The CDR3 nucleotides are TGTGCCAGCAGTTTGCCGCGACTACCCGAAGAAAACCAGGGGCTGATCTACGAGCAGTACTTC.

The CDR3 loop is CASSIVSNQPQHF. The CDR3 nucleotides are TGTGCCAGCAGTATCGTGAGCAATCAGCCCCAGCATTTT. The chain couples TRBV28 to TRBJ1-5; D is ambiguous. Trimming removed 5 bases from V and 1 base from J, with 6 bases in between. The CDR3 has 13 amino acids. Per the germline V gene, CDR1 is MDHEN and CDR2 is SYDVKM.

V usage is TRBV7-6 and J usage is TRBJ2-2; 12 bases are shared with TRBD1. V trimming: 5 bases; J trimming: 4 bases; junction bases outside the gene matches: 11. The CDR3 is made up of 18 amino acids. Germline V gives CDR1 SGHVS, CDR2 FNYEAQ. CDR3 coding DNA: TGTGCCAGCAGCAAGAGGGGACAGGGGGCAGCGAGCACCGGGGAGCTGTTTTTT. It codes for CASSKRGQGAASTGELFF. The whole variable domain, filled in from reference TRBV7-6 and TRBJ2-2, reads GAGVSQSPRYKVTKRGQDVALRCDPISGHVSLYWYRQALGQGPEFLTYFNYEAQQDKSGLPNDRFSAERPEGSISTLTIQRTEQRDSAMYRCASSKRGQGAASTGELFFGEGSRLTVL.

The chain joins TRBV11-3 to TRBJ2-3; D is ambiguous. Germline V gene sequence: CDR1 SGHNT, CDR2 YENEEA. This CDR3 is built from 12 residues. Deletions cut 4 bases from V and 2 bases from J, with 4 bases between. CDR3 in amino acids: CASSSYTDTQYF. The CDR3 nucleotides read TGTGCCAGCAGCTCTTACACAGATACGCAGTATTTT.

This sequence joins TRBV19 and TRBJ1-5; D is possibly TRBD1 (5 bases). Germline V gene lookup returns CDR1 LNHDA and CDR2 SQIVND (reference sequence). The CDR3 has 16 amino acids. Trimming took 1 base from V and 0 from J, leaving 10 bases between them. The CDR3: CASSIGPGNSNQPQHF. The CDR3 bases are TGTGCCAGTAGTATAGGTCCAGGGAATAGCAATCAGCCCCAGCATTTT.

This chain joins TRBV7-2 and TRBJ2-7; 7 bases match TRBD1. J gave up 7 bases and V 9 bases, and 6 bases lay outside the gene matches. Germline V gene data show CDR1 as SGHTA and CDR2 as FQGNSA. The CDR3 extends over 11 amino acids. For the CDR3, the DNA is TGTGCCAGTACAGGGGCGAGGGAGCAGTACTTC. Translating it yields CASTGAREQYF.

The chain is built from TRBV2 and TRBJ1-1; the D gene is possibly TRBD1 (5 bases). From germline, CDR1 is SNHLY and CDR2 FYNNEI. V lost 6 bases and J 0 bases, leaving 23 bases between the germline ends. The CDR3 has 18 residues. The DNA of the CDR3 is TGTGCCAGCAGAGTGGACAAGTCTGAACTTTTATTGAACACTGAAGCTTTCTTT. Translated: CASRVDKSELLLNTEAFF.

The chain carries TRBV11-2 and TRBJ2-2; 8 bases fit TRBD2. Looked up from germline, CDR1 is SGHAT and CDR2 is FQNNGV. V trimming: 5 bases; J trimming: 6 bases; junction bases outside the gene matches: 11. This CDR3 spans 16 amino acids. Here the CDR3 reads CASSLVPGGPAGELFF. CDR3 DNA sequence: TGTGCCAGCAGCCTAGTGCCGGGAGGGCCAGCCGGGGAGCTGTTTTTT.

The V and J genes are TRBV6-4 and TRBJ1-2; 10 bases align to TRBD1. Germline V lookup: CDR1 MRHNA, CDR2 SNTAGT. V gave up 0 bases and J gave up 8 bases; unmatched junction bases: 9. The CDR3 spans 16 residues. The CDR3 DNA reads TGTGCCAGCAGTGACTCGGTGGGACAGGGGATGGGCGGCTACACCTTC. This sequence encodes CASSDSVGQGMGGYTF.